This TCR beta chain was sequenced in a study of blood T cell repertoires in COVID-19. Turning to the study itself: PBMCs, B-cell-depleted T cells, or T cells were the source of the cDNA or gDNA that made up the material.

As originally analysed: Quantification of nucleated cells was approximated via reference gene primer amplification. The table came from immunoSEQ multiplex PCR; TCRdb's copy has only in-frame clones and leaves some out. That table supplies the V and J calls and clone size; D and trimming were determined from the DNA. The sample has about 250,000 clones, around 89% seen once. The CDR3 spans 16 residues. Germline V gives CDR1 SGHTA, CDR2 FQGTGA. Trimming at V came to 2 bases and at J to 3 bases, leaving 7 bases not matched to a gene. Participants, roughly 18 to 90 years old, spanned fewer than 30 US areas.

The receptor was isolated from a middle-aged man who had recovered from COVID-19. The V call is TRBV7-3, the J call TRBJ2-7; 10 nucleotides line up with TRBD2. Material: PBMCs or T cells enriched from blood (not recorded which). The CDR3 DNA reads TGTGCCAGCAGCTTATTAAGCGGGAGGGTTGACTACGAGCAGTACTTC. It codes for CASSLLSGRVDYEQYF.